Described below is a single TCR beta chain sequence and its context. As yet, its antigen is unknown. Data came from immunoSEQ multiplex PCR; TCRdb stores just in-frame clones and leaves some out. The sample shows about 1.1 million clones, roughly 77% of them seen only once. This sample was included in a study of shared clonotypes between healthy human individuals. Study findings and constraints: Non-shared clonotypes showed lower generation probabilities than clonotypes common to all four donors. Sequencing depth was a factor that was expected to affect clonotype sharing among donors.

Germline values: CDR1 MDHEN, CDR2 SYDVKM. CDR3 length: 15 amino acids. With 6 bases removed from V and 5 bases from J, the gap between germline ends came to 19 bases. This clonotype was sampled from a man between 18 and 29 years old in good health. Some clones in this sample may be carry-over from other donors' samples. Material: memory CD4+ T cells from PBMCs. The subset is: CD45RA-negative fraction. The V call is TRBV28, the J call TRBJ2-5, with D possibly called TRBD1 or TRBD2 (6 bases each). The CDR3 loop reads CASRPGGGAGETQYF. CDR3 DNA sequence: TGTGCCAGCAGACCCGGGGGCGGGGCCGGCGAGACCCAGTACTTC.